The rows below give T cell receptor beta chains drawn from one sample of a study of cytomegalovirus exposure and HLA in healthy donors. The data were produced by immunoSEQ multiplex PCR, yet TCRdb's version contains in-frame clones alone and is incomplete. The sample shows 100,000 to 150,000 clones, around 69% of them seen only once. What was sequenced was PBMCs. These receptors originate from a human donor in good health. Each CDR3 is given with its conserved first and last residue. The D gene is left open where the match is weak. Part of the rows lack a size; the others show once, few, many or a class for expanded clones.

D	size	V	J	CDR3	DNA
NA	NA	TRBV6-1	TRBJ2-7	CASSDNYEQYF	TGTGCCAGCAGTGACAACTACGAGCAGTACTTC
NA	few	TRBV7-9	TRBJ1-1	CASSPPRQNLGTEAFF	TGTGCCAGCAGCCCCCCCCGACAAAACTTGGGCACTGAAGCTTTCTTT
TRBD2	NA	TRBV7-6	TRBJ2-5	CASSLGGASGGETQYF	TGTGCCAGCAGCTTAGGGGGAGCTAGCGGGGGAGAGACCCAGTACTTC
NA	NA	TRBV7-7	TRBJ2-5	CASSLGPQETQYF	TGTGCTAGCAGCTTAGGTCCTCAAGAGACCCAGTACTTC
NA	NA	TRBV9	TRBJ1-3	CASSVVGSQGGNTIYF	TGTGCCAGCAGCGTAGTGGGCAGCCAGGGCGGAAACACCATATATTTT
NA	NA	TRBV2	TRBJ2-3	CATNRGQYF	TGTGCCACCAACCGCGGACAGTATTTT
TRBD2	NA	TRBV5-4	TRBJ2-1	CASSFRDYNNEQFF	TGTGCCAGCAGCTTCCGGGACTATAACAATGAGCAGTTCTTC
NA	NA	TRBV6-1	TRBJ1-5	CASQGQSNQPQHF	TGTGCCAGCCAGGGCCAGAGCAATCAGCCCCAGCATTTT
NA	NA	TRBV4-1	TRBJ2-1	CASSQDPYTGKYNEQFF	TGCGCCAGCAGCCAAGATCCCTATACCGGGAAATACAATGAGCAGTTCTTC
TRBD2	NA	TRBV27	TRBJ2-1	CASSFLAGGPEGEQFF	TGTGCCAGCAGTTTCTTAGCGGGGGGGCCTGAGGGTGAGCAGTTCTTC
NA	NA	TRBV18	TRBJ2-3	CASSPPNQGSADTQYF	TGTGCCAGCTCACCACCTAACCAGGGGTCGGCAGATACGCAGTATTTT
NA	NA	TRBV15	TRBJ1-1	CATSRELVKDTEAFF	TGTGCCACCAGCAGAGAGCTAGTAAAGGACACTGAAGCTTTCTTT
TRBD1	NA	TRBV7-2	TRBJ2-7	CASSPTGGPPRYEQYF	TGTGCCAGCAGCCCGACAGGGGGCCCCCCCCGGTACGAGCAGTACTTC
TRBD2	NA	TRBV19	TRBJ2-1	CATQGLAGGPYNEQFF	TGTGCCACGCAGGGACTAGCGGGGGGGCCTTACAATGAGCAGTTCTTC
TRBD1	NA	TRBV5-1	TRBJ2-7	CASSLDPGQVSYEQYF	TGCGCCAGCAGCTTGGACCCCGGACAGGTATCTTACGAGCAGTACTTC
NA	few	TRBV10-3	TRBJ2-6	CAIRSGGGSGANVLTF	TGTGCCATCAGATCAGGGGGAGGTTCTGGGGCCAACGTCCTGACTTTC
NA	few	TRBV7-3	TRBJ1-1	CASSLLGENTEAFF	TGTGCCAGCAGCTTACTAGGCGAGAACACTGAAGCTTTCTTT
NA	many	TRBV28	TRBJ1-4	CASSLGGATNEKLFF	TGTGCCAGCAGTTTAGGGGGGGCCACTAATGAAAAACTGTTTTTT
NA	NA	TRBV2	TRBJ1-2	CASSERQERGYTF	TGTGCCAGCAGTGAACGGCAAGAGCGTGGCTACACCTTC
TRBD1	NA	TRBV27	TRBJ2-1	CASSSPGTGFWEQFF	TGTGCCAGCAGCTCTCCGGGGACAGGGTTCTGGGAGCAGTTCTTC
NA	NA	TRBV6-5	TRBJ1-2	CASSYLAAPANGYTF	TGTGCCAGCAGTTACTTAGCAGCCCCCGCGAATGGCTACACCTTC
NA	NA	TRBV25-1	TRBJ1-6	CASSESRNRNNSPLHF	TGTGCCAGCAGTGAGAGTCGGAACAGGAATAATTCACCCCTCCACTTT
TRBD2	NA	TRBV6-6	TRBJ2-2	CASSYPGYGRGLFF	TGTGCCAGCAGTTACCCCGGGTATGGGAGGGGGCTGTTTTTT